Below, one T cell receptor beta chain is given with its context. This CDR3 contains 13 residues. The germline CDR1 and CDR2 sequences are LGHNT and FRNRAP. Trimming cost V 5 bases and J 8 bases, with 15 bases left between them. Clones were read by immunoSEQ multiplex PCR, and TCRdb kept only the in-frame ones, dropping some. The sample includes a few hundred thousand clones, 80% to 90% seen only once; the top ten take 3% to 4.5%. Across 24 US areas, participants ranged in age from about 18 to 100 years. This sample stems from a study of blood T cell repertoires in COVID-19. Looking at the study overall: Sources were T cells, B-cell-depleted T cells, or PBMCs; the material itself was cDNA or gDNA.

This receptor was taken from a woman between 40 and 50 years old with acute COVID-19. The chain joins TRBV12-5 to TRBJ1-2; D uncertain. Sequencing used PBMCs or T cells enriched from blood (not recorded which). CDR3 loop: CASGTGHTGGYTF. DNA of the CDR3: TGTGCTAGTGGTACCGGCCACACGGGAGGCTACACCTTC.